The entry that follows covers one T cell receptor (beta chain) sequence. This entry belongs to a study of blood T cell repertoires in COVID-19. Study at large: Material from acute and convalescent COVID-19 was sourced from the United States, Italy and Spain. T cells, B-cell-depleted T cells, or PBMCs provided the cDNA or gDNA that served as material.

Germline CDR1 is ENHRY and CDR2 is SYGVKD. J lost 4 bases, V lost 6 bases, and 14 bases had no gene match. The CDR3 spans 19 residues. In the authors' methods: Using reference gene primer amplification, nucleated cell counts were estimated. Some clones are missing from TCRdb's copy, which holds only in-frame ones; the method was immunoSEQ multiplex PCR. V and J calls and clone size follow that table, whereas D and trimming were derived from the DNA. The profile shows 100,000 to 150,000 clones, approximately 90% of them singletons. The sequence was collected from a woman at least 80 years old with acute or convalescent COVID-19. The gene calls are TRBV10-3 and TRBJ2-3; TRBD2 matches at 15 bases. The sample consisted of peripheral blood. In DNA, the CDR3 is TGTGCCATCAGCCCTGGACTAGCGGGGGGGCCTAGTGGTTCAGATACGCAGTATTTT. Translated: CAISPGLAGGPSGSDTQYF.